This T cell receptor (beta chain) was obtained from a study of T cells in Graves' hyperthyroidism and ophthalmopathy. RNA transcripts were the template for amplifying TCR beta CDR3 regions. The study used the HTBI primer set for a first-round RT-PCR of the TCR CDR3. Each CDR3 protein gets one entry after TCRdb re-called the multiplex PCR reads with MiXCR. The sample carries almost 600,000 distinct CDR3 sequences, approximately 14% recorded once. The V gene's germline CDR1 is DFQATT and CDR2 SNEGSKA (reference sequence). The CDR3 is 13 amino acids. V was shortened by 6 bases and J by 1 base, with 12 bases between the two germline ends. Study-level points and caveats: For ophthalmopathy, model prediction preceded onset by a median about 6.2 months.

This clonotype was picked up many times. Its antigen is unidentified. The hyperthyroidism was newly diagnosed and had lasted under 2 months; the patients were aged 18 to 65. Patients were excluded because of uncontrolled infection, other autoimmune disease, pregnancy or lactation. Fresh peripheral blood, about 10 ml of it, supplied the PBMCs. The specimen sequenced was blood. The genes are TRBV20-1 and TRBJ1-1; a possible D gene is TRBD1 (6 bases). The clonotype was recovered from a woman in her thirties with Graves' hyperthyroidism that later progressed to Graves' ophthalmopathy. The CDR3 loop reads CSAPGVRNTEAFF. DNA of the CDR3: TGCAGTGCCCCAGGGGTTCGGAACACTGAAGCTTTCTTT.